The present TCR beta chain was sequenced within a study of T cell responses to AZD1222 COVID-19 vaccine. Per germline, CDR1 SQVTM and CDR2 ANQGSEA. V lost 8 bases, J lost 0 bases, and 16 bases lay in between. This CDR3 contains 14 residues. The table came from immunoSEQ multiplex PCR; TCRdb's copy has only in-frame clones and leaves some out. This sample has 80,000 to 100,000 clones, with 80% to 90% found just once. Findings of the study overall: Just a handful of AZD1222 recipients tested seropositive at baseline. Nearly half of spike-specific TCRs reportedly target unmutated variant regions. Once two AZD1222 doses were given, Spike-specific TCR breadth and depth went up.

In regard to this clone: Its antigen is unidentified.

The V call is TRBV29-1, the J call TRBJ1-1; TRBD1 is a possible D gene (6 bases). The sequence was obtained from an adult who received the AZD1222 COVID-19 vaccine. Sequencing used peripheral blood, obtained 28 days after the second AZD1222 dose. The CDR3 protein is CSTVVRGLNTEAFF. The CDR3 DNA follows: TGCAGCACTGTGGTGAGGGGGTTGAACACTGAAGCTTTCTTT.